Below are 17 T cell receptor beta chains sequenced from a single sample in a study of CD8+ T cells in alopecia areata. The authors extracted RNA and reverse transcribed it into cDNA as the sequencing template. Profiling relied on immunoSEQ multiplex PCR, and the TCRdb table lists in-frame clones only, not all of them. Of approximately 280,000 clones listed, 55% to 75% are singletons. Treatment: oral pan-JAK inhibitor, 5-10 mg twice daily. The material was CD4+ T cells sorted from blood, obtained at week 24, from a patient treated with tofacitinib. The receptors here all came from a human donor with alopecia areata.

This clone was counted between two and nine times. V and J are TRBV7-2 and TRBJ1-2; 7 bases are shared with TRBD1. The CDR3 loop spans 15 amino acids. CDR1 is SGHTA, CDR2 FQGNSA, per germline. V shed 5 bases, J shed 4 bases, and the junction held 10 bases outside the gene matches. CDR3 nucleotides: TGTGCCAGCAGCCCCAGACAGGGTCCCTCCTATGGCTACACCTTC. Its translation: CASSPRQGPSYGYTF.

This clone was seen a single time. The chain joins TRBV10-3 to TRBJ2-7, with D possibly matching TRBD1 (6 bases). This CDR3 is built from 11 residues. Germline lookup yields CDR1 ENHRY and CDR2 SYGVKD. The V gene lost 10 bases and the J gene lost 2 bases, with 9 bases spanning the gap. The chain's CDR3 is CATRTAYEQYF. Written as DNA, the CDR3 is TGTGCCACACGGACAGCCTACGAGCAGTACTTC.

The V and J genes are TRBV9 and TRBJ2-1; the D is unclear. Trimming took off 2 bases at V and 7 bases at J, with 13 bases between the two ends. The CDR3 extends over 14 amino acids. Germline V gene sequence: CDR1 SGDLS, CDR2 YYNGEE. The CDR3 loop reads CASSVRVVGNEQFF. The CDR3 DNA reads TGTGCCAGCAGCGTTCGTGTAGTGGGGAATGAGCAGTTCTTC.

The genes are TRBV4-1 and TRBJ2-5; tentative D call: TRBD1 (5 bases). Germline CDR1 and CDR2: MGHRA and YSYEKL. This CDR3 has 14 residues. With 1 base removed from V and 3 bases from J, the gap between germline ends came to 9 bases. The CDR3 sequence: CASSQVGAEETQYF. The DNA for the CDR3 is TGCGCCAGCAGCCAAGTTGGGGCGGAAGAGACCCAGTACTTC.

This clone occurred a few times. The chain has TRBV29-1 and TRBJ1-1; a possible D gene is TRBD1 (5 bases). V was shortened by 7 bases and J by 4 bases, with 16 bases between the two germline ends. Germline-derived CDR1 and CDR2 are SQVTM and ANQGSEA. The CDR3 covers 13 residues. The CDR3 region has the DNA TGCAGCGCTTCCCGGGGCGGGGGCACTGAAGCTTTCTTT. It codes for CSASRGGGTEAFF.

The chain couples TRBV5-1 to TRBJ2-7, with D maybe TRBD1 (6 bases). V was pared by 6 bases and J by 7 bases, with 20 bases between. The CDR3 is made up of 14 amino acids. Looked up from germline, CDR1 is SGHRS and CDR2 is YFSETQ. CDR3 sequence: CASTGTQPPGEQYF. The CDR3 DNA follows: TGCGCCAGCACCGGGACACAACCTCCTGGAGAGCAGTACTTC.

This clone was counted a few times. The chain employs TRBV7-2 and TRBJ2-7; 7 bases agree with TRBD1. There are 16 residues in the CDR3. The ends lost 5 bases at V and 0 bases at J; junction bases unmatched: 10. Germline V lookup: CDR1 SGHTA, CDR2 FQGNSA. The CDR3 region is CASSLGSGQASYEQYF. The CDR3 nucleotides read TGTGCCAGCAGCCTCGGAAGCGGACAGGCCTCCTACGAGCAGTACTTC. The full variable domain, in which reference TRBV7-2 and TRBJ2-7 provide the parts outside the CDR3, is GAGVSQSPSNKVTEKGKDVELRCDPISGHTALYWYRQSLGQGLEFLIYFQGNSAPDKSGLPSDRFSAERTGGSVSTLTIQRTQQEDSAVYLCASSLGSGQASYEQYFGPGTRLTVT.

This rearrangement joins TRBV6-1 to TRBJ1-6; a possible D gene is TRBD1 (5 bases). V gave up 7 bases and J gave up 7 bases, with 17 bases separating them. There are 15 residues in the CDR3. Germline V lookup: CDR1 MNHNS, CDR2 SASEGT. Written as DNA, the CDR3 is TGTGCCAGCACGGTACAGGCGGGTGGGAATTCACCCCTCCACTTT. Translated, it gives CASTVQAGGNSPLHF.

The chain recombines TRBV4-3 with TRBJ2-3, with 11 bases identical to TRBD1. Per the germline V gene, CDR1 is LGHNA and CDR2 is YSLEER. J was trimmed by 1 base and V by 0 bases; bases with no gene match: 6. CDR3 size: 18 residues. For the CDR3, the DNA is TGCGCCAGCAGCCAAGAGAGAAGGACAGGGGGCGGCACAGATACGCAGTATTTT. It encodes CASSQERRTGGGTDTQYF.

The V and J genes are TRBV14 and TRBJ2-7; 9 bases are shared with TRBD2. V lost 2 bases and J lost 3; bases outside the gene matches: 5. The germline CDR1 and CDR2 sequences are SGHDN and FVKESK. CDR3 length: 15 residues. The CDR3 sequence is CASSQLAGENYEQYF. As DNA, the CDR3 is TGTGCCAGCAGCCAATTAGCGGGGGAGAACTACGAGCAGTACTTC.

V gene TRBV30 combines with J gene TRBJ2-1, with D possibly being TRBD2 (5 bases). The CDR3 totals 12 residues. The V gene's germline CDR1 is GTSNPN and CDR2 SVGIG (reference sequence). V lost 4 bases and J 9 bases, leaving 13 bases between the germline ends. DNA for the CDR3: TGTGCCTGGACCGCGTTGGGGAGTGAGCAGTTCTTC. Its protein is CAWTALGSEQFF. Complete variable domain (other parts from reference TRBV30 and TRBJ2-1): SQTIHQWPATLVQPVGSPLSLECTVEGTSNPNLYWYRQAAGRGLQLLFYSVGIGQISSEVPQNLSASRPQDRQFILSSKKLLLSDSGFYLCAWTALGSEQFFGPGTRLTVL.

This clone came up a few times. The chain couples TRBV7-9 to TRBJ2-5; 12 bases map to TRBD2. The CDR3 runs 15 residues. The germline V gene encodes CDR1 SEHNR and CDR2 FQNEAQ (reference sequence). V lost 6 bases to trimming and J lost 2 bases; unmatched junction nucleotides: 4. DNA of the CDR3: TGTGCCAGCAGTCGAACTAGCGGGGGGCAAGAGACCCAGTACTTC. Translated: CASSRTSGGQETQYF.

The rearrangement links TRBV6-1 to TRBJ1-6; unclear D gene. CDR1 is MNHNS, CDR2 SASEGT, per germline. V lost 6 bases and J 10 bases, leaving 16 bases between the germline ends. The CDR3 contains 14 residues. Here the CDR3 reads CASSPDPGRSPLHF. CDR3 nucleotides: TGTGCCAGCAGCCCGGACCCCGGGCGATCACCCCTCCACTTT.

V and J are TRBV29-1 and TRBJ2-2; no reliable D call. The CDR3 sequence is 14 residues long. V was clipped by 3 bases and J by 4 bases, with 12 bases between them. CDR1 and CDR2 from the germline V gene are SQVTM and ANQGSEA. CDR3 in amino acids: CSVDGPSTTGELFF. The CDR3 bases are TGCAGCGTTGATGGTCCGTCCACCACCGGGGAGCTGTTTTTT.

J is TRBJ2-5 and V is TRBV7-2; tentative D call: TRBD1 (6 bases). V gave up 5 bases and J gave up 5 bases, with 12 bases separating them. Germline V lookup: CDR1 SGHTA, CDR2 FQGNSA. This CDR3 contains 13 residues. CDR3 residues: CASSQQGGETQYF. The CDR3 DNA sequence: TGTGCCAGCAGCCAACAGGGTGGGGAGACCCAGTACTTC.

This clone was picked up a small number of times. The chain uses TRBV29-1 and TRBJ2-5; no clear D gene. The CDR3 sequence is 12 residues long. CDR1 and CDR2 from the germline V gene are SQVTM and ANQGSEA. The germline V and J ends were trimmed by 4 bases and 1 base, with 7 bases remaining between them. The CDR3 DNA reads TGCAGCGTTGGACGGTCCCAAGAGACCCAGTACTTC. Its translation is CSVGRSQETQYF. The variable domain in full, with the rest retrieved from reference TRBV29-1 and TRBJ2-5, is SAVISQKPSRDICQRGTSLTIQCQVDSQVTMMFWYRQQPGQSLTLIATANQGSEATYESGFVIDKFPISRPNLTFSTLTVSNMSPEDSSIYLCSVGRSQETQYFGPGTRLLVL.

The chain has TRBV23-1 and TRBJ1-5, with D unclear. TRBV23-1 is identified as an open reading frame with a role that is uncertain. The CDR3 totals 13 residues. V lost 3 bases, J lost 7 bases, and 10 bases lay in between. CDR3 nucleotides: TGCGCCAGCAGTCAGCCCGGAGACCAGCCCCAGCATTTT. Translated: CASSQPGDQPQHF.